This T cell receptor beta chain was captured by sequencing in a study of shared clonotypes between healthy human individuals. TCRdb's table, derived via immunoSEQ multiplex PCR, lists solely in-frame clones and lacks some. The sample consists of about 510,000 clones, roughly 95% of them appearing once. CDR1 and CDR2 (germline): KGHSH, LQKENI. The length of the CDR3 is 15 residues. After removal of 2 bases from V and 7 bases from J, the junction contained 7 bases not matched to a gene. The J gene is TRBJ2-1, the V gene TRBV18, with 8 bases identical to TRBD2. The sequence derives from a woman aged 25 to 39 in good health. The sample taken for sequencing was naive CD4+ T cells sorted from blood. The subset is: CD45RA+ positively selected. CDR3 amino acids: CASSPGVAGLNEQFF. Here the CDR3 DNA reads TGTGCCAGCTCACCAGGGGTAGCGGGATTGAATGAGCAGTTCTTC.